The present entry profiles one T cell receptor beta chain with its context. Which antigen it targets is not known. The record has no base qualities; no much larger clone is one base away. This entry belongs to a study of T cell changes during pregnancy in multiple sclerosis (dated by TCRdb to between 2018 and 2021). For the wider study: In women with multiple sclerosis, the researchers looked at how the T cell repertoire shifted as pregnancy progressed.

Library preparation was by the immunoSEQ multiplex PCR assay. Sourced from immuneACCESS, this table was stored by TCRdb with only in-frame sequences that have V and J called. A share of the clones is absent; for the studies checked, an unresolved V gene accounts for under half, and the remainder has no known explanation. This sample has nearly 70,000 clones in its table, and about 91% of those were observed once. About 1.4% of the sample goes to the ten largest clones. Cut back by 2 bases and 1 base, the V and J ends lie 11 bases apart. From the cysteine through the phenylalanine, the CDR3 covers 15 amino acids. Left in the record is the CDR3 DNA by itself, 45 bases read in frame from the first base. According to the germline V gene, CDR1 reads MNHNS and CDR2 reads SASEGT.

The sample was peripheral blood, taken in the second trimester of pregnancy. The TCR originated in a female donor in good health, enrolled as a control in a pregnancy study. The chain joins TRBV6-1 to TRBJ1-1; the D gene is unclear. The CDR3 in this case is CASSESRRANTEAFF. The DNA reads TGTGCCAGCAGTGAAAGCAGGAGGGCGAACACTGAAGCTTTCTTT.